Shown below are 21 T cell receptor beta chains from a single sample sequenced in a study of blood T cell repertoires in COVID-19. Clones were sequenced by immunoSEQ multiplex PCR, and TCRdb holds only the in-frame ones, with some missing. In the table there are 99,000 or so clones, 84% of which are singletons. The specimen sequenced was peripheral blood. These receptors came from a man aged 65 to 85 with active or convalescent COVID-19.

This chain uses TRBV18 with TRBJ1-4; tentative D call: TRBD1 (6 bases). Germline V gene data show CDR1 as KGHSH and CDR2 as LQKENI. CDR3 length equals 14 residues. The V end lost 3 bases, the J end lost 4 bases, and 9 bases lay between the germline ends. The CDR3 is CASSPDRHNEKLFF. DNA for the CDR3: TGTGCCAGCTCACCTGACAGGCATAATGAAAAACTGTTTTTT.

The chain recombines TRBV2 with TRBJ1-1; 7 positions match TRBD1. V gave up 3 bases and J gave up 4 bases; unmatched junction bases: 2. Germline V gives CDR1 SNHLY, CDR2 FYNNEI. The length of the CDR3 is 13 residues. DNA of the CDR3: TGTGCCAGCAGTGACAGGGGGGCCACTGAAGCTTTCTTT. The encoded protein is CASSDRGATEAFF. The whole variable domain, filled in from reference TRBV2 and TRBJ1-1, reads EPEVTQTPSHQVTQMGQEVILRCVPISNHLYFYWYRQILGQKVEFLVSFYNNEISEKSEIFDDQFSVERPDGSNFTLKIRSTKLEDSAMYFCASSDRGATEAFFGQGTRLTVV.

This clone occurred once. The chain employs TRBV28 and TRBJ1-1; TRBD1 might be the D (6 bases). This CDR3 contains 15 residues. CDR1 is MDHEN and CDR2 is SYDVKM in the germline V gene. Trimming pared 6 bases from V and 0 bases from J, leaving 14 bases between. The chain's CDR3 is CASRGVGQMNTEAFF. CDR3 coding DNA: TGTGCCAGCAGAGGTGTTGGACAGATGAACACTGAAGCTTTCTTT.

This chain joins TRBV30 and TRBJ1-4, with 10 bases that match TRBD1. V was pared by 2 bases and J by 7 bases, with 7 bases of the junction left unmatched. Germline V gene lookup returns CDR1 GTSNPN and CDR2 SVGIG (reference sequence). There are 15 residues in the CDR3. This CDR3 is CAWSPWGQGTEKLFF. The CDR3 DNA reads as TGTGCCTGGAGTCCTTGGGGACAGGGGACTGAAAAACTGTTTTTT.

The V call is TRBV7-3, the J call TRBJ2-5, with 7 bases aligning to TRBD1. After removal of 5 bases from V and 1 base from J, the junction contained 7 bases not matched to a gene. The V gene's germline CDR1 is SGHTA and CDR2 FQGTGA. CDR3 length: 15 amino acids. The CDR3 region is CASSQIQGPQETQYF. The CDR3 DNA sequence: TGTGCCAGCAGCCAAATACAGGGGCCCCAAGAGACCCAGTACTTC.

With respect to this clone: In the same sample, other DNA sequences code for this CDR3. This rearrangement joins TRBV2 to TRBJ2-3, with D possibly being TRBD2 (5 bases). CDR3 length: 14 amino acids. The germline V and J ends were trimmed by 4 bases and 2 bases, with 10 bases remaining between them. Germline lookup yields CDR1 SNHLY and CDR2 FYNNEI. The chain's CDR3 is CASSGTRTTDTQYF. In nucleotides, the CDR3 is TGTGCCAGCAGTGGTACTAGAACCACAGATACGCAGTATTTT. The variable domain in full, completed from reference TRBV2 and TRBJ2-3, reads EPEVTQTPSHQVTQMGQEVILRCVPISNHLYFYWYRQILGQKVEFLVSFYNNEISEKSEIFDDQFSVERPDGSNFTLKIRSTKLEDSAMYFCASSGTRTTDTQYFGPGTRLTVL.

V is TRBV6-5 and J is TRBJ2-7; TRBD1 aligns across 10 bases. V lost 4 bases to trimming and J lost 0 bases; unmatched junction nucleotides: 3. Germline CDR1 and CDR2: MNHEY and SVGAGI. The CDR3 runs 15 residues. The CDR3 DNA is TGTGCCAGCAGTTCCGGGACAGGGGACTCCTACGAGCAGTACTTC. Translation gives CASSSGTGDSYEQYF.

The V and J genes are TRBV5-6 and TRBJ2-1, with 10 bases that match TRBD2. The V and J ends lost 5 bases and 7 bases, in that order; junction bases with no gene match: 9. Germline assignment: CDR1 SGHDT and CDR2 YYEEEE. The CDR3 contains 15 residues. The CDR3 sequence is CASSSLAGALNEQFF. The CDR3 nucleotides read TGTGCCAGCAGTTCGCTAGCGGGGGCTTTGAATGAGCAGTTCTTC.

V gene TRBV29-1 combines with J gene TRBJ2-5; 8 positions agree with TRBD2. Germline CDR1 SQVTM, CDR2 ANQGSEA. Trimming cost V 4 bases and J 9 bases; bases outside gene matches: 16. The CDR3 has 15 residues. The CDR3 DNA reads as TGCAGCGTTGCCTTAGGTGCGGGGGGCCCTGGGGCCCAGTACTTC. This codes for CSVALGAGGPGAQYF.

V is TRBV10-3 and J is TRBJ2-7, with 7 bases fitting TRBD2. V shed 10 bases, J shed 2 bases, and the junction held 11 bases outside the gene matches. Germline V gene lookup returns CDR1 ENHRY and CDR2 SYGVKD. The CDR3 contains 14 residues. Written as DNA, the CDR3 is TGTGCCACCTCTCGGGGGGATAGTACCTACGAGCAGTACTTC. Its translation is CATSRGDSTYEQYF.

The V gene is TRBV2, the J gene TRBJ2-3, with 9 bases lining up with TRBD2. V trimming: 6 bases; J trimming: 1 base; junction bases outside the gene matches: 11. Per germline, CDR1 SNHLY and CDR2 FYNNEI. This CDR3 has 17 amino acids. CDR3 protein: CASRNPPSSGGTDTQYF. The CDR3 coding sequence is TGTGCCAGCAGAAACCCCCCCTCTAGCGGGGGCACAGATACGCAGTATTTT.

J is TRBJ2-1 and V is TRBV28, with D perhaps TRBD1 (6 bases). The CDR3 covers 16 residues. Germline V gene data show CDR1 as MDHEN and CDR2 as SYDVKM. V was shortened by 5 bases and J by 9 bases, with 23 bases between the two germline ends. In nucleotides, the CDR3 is TGTGCCAGCAGTACCCAATGGGGGCCCGCAGTGGGTGAGCAGTTCTTC. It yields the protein CASSTQWGPAVGEQFF.

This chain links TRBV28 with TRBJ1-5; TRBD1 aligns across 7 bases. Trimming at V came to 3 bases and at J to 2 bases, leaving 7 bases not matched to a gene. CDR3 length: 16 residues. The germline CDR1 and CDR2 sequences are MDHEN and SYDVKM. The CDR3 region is CASSFEGAGGNQPQHF. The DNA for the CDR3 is TGTGCCAGCAGTTTCGAGGGGGCAGGGGGCAATCAGCCCCAGCATTTT. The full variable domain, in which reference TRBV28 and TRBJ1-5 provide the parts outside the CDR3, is DVKVTQSSRYLVKRTGEKVFLECVQDMDHENMFWYRQDPGLGLRLIYFSYDVKMKEKGDIPEGYSVSREKKERFSLILESASTNQTSMYLCASSFEGAGGNQPQHFGDGTRLSIL.

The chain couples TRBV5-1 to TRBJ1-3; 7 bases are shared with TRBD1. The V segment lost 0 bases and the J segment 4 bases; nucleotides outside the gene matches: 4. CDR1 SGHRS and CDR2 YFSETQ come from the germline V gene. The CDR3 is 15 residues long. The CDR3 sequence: CASSLEARGGNTIYF. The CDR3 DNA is TGCGCCAGCAGCTTGGAGGCCAGGGGGGGAAACACCATATATTTT.

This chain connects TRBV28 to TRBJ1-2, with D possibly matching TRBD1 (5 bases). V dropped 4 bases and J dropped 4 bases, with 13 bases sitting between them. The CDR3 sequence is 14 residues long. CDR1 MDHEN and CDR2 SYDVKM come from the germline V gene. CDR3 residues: CASSSTPTVYGYTF. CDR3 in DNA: TGTGCCAGCAGTTCCACCCCGACAGTCTATGGCTACACCTTC.

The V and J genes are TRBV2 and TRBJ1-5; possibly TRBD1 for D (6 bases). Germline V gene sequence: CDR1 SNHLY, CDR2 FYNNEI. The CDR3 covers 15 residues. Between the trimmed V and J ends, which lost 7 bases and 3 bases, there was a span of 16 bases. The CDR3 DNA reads TGTGCCAGCACCAGAACCCGGGACAACAATCAGCCCCAGCATTTT. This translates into CASTRTRDNNQPQHF.

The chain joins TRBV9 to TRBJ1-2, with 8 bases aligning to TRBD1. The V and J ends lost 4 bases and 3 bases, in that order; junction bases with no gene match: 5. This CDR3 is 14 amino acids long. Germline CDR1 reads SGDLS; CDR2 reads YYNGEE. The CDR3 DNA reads TGTGCCAGCAGCCGAGGACAGGGATACTATGGCTACACCTTC. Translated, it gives CASSRGQGYYGYTF.

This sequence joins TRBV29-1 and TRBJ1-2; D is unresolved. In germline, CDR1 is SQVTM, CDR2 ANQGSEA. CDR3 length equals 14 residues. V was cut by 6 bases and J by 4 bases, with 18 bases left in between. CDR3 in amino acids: CSVSGLTSGYGYTF. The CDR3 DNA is TGCAGCGTCTCCGGACTCACCTCGGGCTATGGCTACACCTTC.

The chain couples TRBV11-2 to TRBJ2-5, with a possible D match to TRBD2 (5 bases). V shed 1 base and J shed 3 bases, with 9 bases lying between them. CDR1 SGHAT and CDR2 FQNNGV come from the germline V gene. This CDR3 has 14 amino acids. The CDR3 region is CASSLGYGEETQYF. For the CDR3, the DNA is TGTGCCAGCAGCTTAGGATACGGGGAAGAGACCCAGTACTTC.

Here the CDR3 DNA reads TGTGCCAGCAGCACACTAACAGGGGCCACTGAAGCTTTCTTT. It codes for CASSTLTGATEAFF. The rearrangement uses TRBV7-9 and TRBJ1-1, with TRBD1 matching 7 bases. Germline CDR1 reads SEHNR; CDR2 reads FQNEAQ (reference sequence). With V trimmed by 5 bases and J by 4 bases, 7 bases remained unmatched. This CDR3 spans 14 amino acids.

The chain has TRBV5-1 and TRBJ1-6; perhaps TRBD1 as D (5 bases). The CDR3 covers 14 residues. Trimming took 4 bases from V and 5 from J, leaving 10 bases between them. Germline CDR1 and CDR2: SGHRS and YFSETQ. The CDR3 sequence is CASSPTANNSPLHF. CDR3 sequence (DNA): TGCGCCAGCAGCCCGACAGCAAATAATTCACCCCTCCACTTT. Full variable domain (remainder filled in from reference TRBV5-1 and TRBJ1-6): KAGVTQTPRYLIKTRGQQVTLSCSPISGHRSVSWYQQTPGQGLQFLFEYFSETQRNKGNFPGRFSGRQFSNSRSEMNVSTLELGDSALYLCASSPTANNSPLHFGNGTRLTVT.